The clone carrying this T cell receptor (beta chain) was seen a few times. Its specificity is unknown. Germline V gene sequence: CDR1 GTSNPN, CDR2 SVGIG (reference sequence). V was cut by 4 bases and J by 1 base, with 20 bases left in between. This CDR3 spans 17 amino acids. Sequencing of TCRbeta CDR3 at survey depth gave sequences and template counts. The table came from immunoSEQ multiplex PCR; TCRdb's copy has only in-frame clones and leaves some out. Seen here are approximately 700 clones, roughly 40% observed once, and the top ten hold roughly 60%. The data originate from a study of tissue T cells after allogeneic stem cell transplantation. The study's findings and limits: Anatomically similar tissues had similar TCR repertoires within each patient.

The sequence derives from a female patient aged 40 to 70 with steroid-refractory graft-versus-host disease after an allogeneic stem cell transplant. Some T cells here may be from the graft donor. The source was descending colon tissue, collected at autopsy. The chain is built from TRBV30 and TRBJ2-1; TRBD2 is a possible D gene (6 bases). CDR3 residues: CAWKKRVPLGSYNEQFF. The CDR3 DNA sequence: TGTGCCTGGAAGAAGCGGGTCCCCTTAGGTTCCTACAATGAGCAGTTCTTC.